This record looks at one TCR beta chain sequence and its context. What it binds is unknown. ViraFEST used viral peptide pools to expand antigen-specific CD4+ T cells before sequencing. The culture ran for 10 days before CD4+ T cells were isolated. Participants were given two doses of BNT162b2 or mRNA-1273 vaccine. Nucleocapsid antibodies stayed negative before and after vaccination, showing no earlier SARS-CoV-2 infection. Libraries were prepared by immunoSEQ multiplex PCR; TCRdb keeps only in-frame clonotypes and omits some of them. The data show 75,000 or so clones, with more than 60% seen just once and about 1.2% held by the top ten. The sample originates from a study of vaccination effects on CD4 cells after COVID-19. V lost 7 bases and J lost 0; bases outside the gene matches: 13. The CDR3 runs to 18 residues. Germline CDR1 is LGHNT and CDR2 is FRNRAP. Study outcomes and limitations: Only a few convalescent patients and no early post-infection timepoints featured in the study. Healthy vaccinees showed cross-reactivity with common cold coronaviruses in only 1 of 255 vaccine-induced clones.

The receptor was isolated from a human donor who received a COVID-19 vaccine. The V and J genes are TRBV12-5 and TRBJ2-3, with TRBD1 matching 10 bases. The sample consisted of CD4+ T cells from PBMCs cultured with HCoV-OC43 spike peptides, taken after COVID-19 vaccination. This sample's subset: HCoV-OC43 spike overlapping peptide pool stimulation. The CDR3 bases are TGTGCTAGTGCTATAGGGGACAGGGGCCCAGCTAGCACAGATACGCAGTATTTT. Amino acids: CASAIGDRGPASTDTQYF.